The clone carrying this T cell receptor (beta chain) was observed a handful of times. Its matching antigen is unknown. Individually, cDNA molecules had unique molecular identifiers attached to them. Via MiXCR, TCRdb re-called the 5' RACE reads, giving one row per CDR3 protein. The sample contains 61,000 or so distinct CDR3 sequences, approximately 12% of which appear only once. The sample is drawn from a study of early T cells in non-severe SARS-CoV-2 infection. About the research overall: The sequenced material was bulk RNA from unsorted whole blood, and its chains were unpaired.

Study-wide findings and caveats: Matching results from VDJdb favored anti-spike CD8 responses, leaving private and CD4 specificities undetected.

Sequencing used whole blood, obtained at baseline. This receptor was obtained from an adult who was a healthcare worker with PCR-confirmed SARS-CoV-2 infection or an uninfected control (not recorded which). The donor label of this sample is uncertain.

The CDR3 DNA reads TGTGCCAGCAGCTTGTTCATGAACACTGAAGCTTTCTTT. It specifies CASSLFMNTEAFF. The chain carries TRBV7-3 and TRBJ1-1; D is unresolved. The CDR3 spans 13 residues. Trimming left V 3 bases short and J 0 bases short, with 5 bases between. Germline V lookup: CDR1 SGHTA, CDR2 FQGTGA.